This T cell receptor beta chain was retrieved from a study of T cells in Graves' hyperthyroidism and ophthalmopathy (dated by TCRdb to the late 2010s). For the study in its entirety: Peripheral blood samples were taken at the time of initial diagnosis, prior to any treatment. After sampling, hyperthyroidism patients received methimazole starting at 30 mg daily, and ophthalmopathy patients received high-dose intravenous methylprednisolone. To identify TCR V-J signatures that set the groups apart, the researchers used a discovery cohort of 95 to 100 patients, made up of approximately 43 with Graves' ophthalmopathy and about 60 with stable Graves' hyperthyroidism. Whether ophthalmopathy could be predicted prospectively was tested in an independent validation cohort made up of about 20 hyperthyroidism patients plus 17 patients who later progressed to ophthalmopathy. For training and testing, the 100 or so patients in the discovery cohort were randomly divided in a 7:3 ratio. In more than 5 Graves' hyperthyroidism patients, the study also compared T-cell repertoires from thyroid tissue with T-cell repertoires from blood. TCR Vbeta CDR3 sequencing of 120 to 150 peripheral blood samples (43 ophthalmopathy, about 80 hyperthyroidism and roughly 17 progressor patients) is reported in the paper.

TCR beta CDR3 regions were amplified from RNA transcripts. A first-round RT-PCR of the TCR CDR3 used the HTBI primer set with the Qiagen OneStep RT-PCR kit. The libraries were constructed in a second round of multiplex PCR and then size-selected and purified. Sequencing of the libraries was done on an Illumina HiSeq2000 using paired-end 100 bp reads. The paper's data handling went like this. Raw data were processed with SOAPnuke, discarding reads with adapters, uncalled bases, mean Phred below 15, or no exact constant-primer or identifier match. High-quality paired reads were merged using COPE v1.2.5, and each unique nucleotide sequence was defined as a clonotype. MiTCR v1.1 was used to align the clonotypes against IMGT TRBV, TRBD and TRBJ reference segments. The analysis was restricted to V-J combinations with a frequency above 0.0001, which together covered about 99% of the repertoires. A TCS score was defined as the ratio of F50 (clonal expansion) to E x V (chaos), with BLOSUM62-based TCRdist applied between CDR3 peptides within each V-J. Welch's t-statistics and random forest reduced just over 500 V-J features to fewer than 15, which were used in a naive Bayes classifier (R e1071). In-frame beta chains were kept once TCRdb had trimmed the public reads at Q25 with fastp and called clones with MiXCR. Records with the same CDR3 protein are collapsed into one entry carrying the most frequent genes and DNA. Clone size and V and J calls follow TCRdb, not the original study. Within this sample are more than 500,000 distinct CDR3 sequences, with 15% to 20% of them counted one time only. 25% to 35% of the sample rests with the top ten.

In the ophthalmopathy patients, disease was moderately to severely active, with a Clinical Activity Score of 3 or more, a NOSPECS grade of 4 or more, and a duration of less than 3 months. Any patient with an uncontrolled infection, another autoimmune disease, pregnancy or lactation was excluded. Diagnoses were based on clinical symptoms, serum thyroxine and TRAb, thyroid ultrasound and orbital computed tomography. PBMCs were separated from under 12 ml of fresh peripheral blood using Ficoll-Paque density gradient centrifugation. Total RNA was extracted using Trizol reagent, and RNA quality was assessed on an Agilent 2100 Bioanalyzer. What the work shows at the level of the full study, not this receptor alone: Ophthalmopathy was separated from stable hyperthyroidism by a 13 V-J signature model, with approximately 85% sensitivity and roughly 81% specificity obtained in cross-validation and 80%/75% obtained in testing. Most expanded thyroid clonotypes (frequency above 0.001) were also detected in blood, suggesting blood repertoires may reflect thyroid immune responses. During validation, the model predicted progression to ophthalmopathy a median of approximately six months ahead of onset, with almost 71% sensitivity and less than 85% specificity. Sample size was not statistically predetermined, and investigators were not blinded to group allocation.

The cysteine opens and the phenylalanine closes a CDR3 of 13 amino acids. Only the CDR3 part of the read is kept: 39 bases, read in frame from the first base. The germline ends are 7 bases apart after V is trimmed by 1 base and J by 3 bases. CDR1 and CDR2, per the germline V gene, are MDHEN and SYDVKM. This clonotype was counted at least ten times. The clone's antigen remains unknown. No quality values exist for individual bases; no much larger clone is one base distant. The TCR sequence derives from a woman aged 30 to 39 with Graves' ophthalmopathy. The V gene is TRBV28 and the J gene is TRBJ2-7, with no confidently assigned D gene. Sequencing was done on a sample of blood. In nucleotide form, the sequence is TGTGCCAGCAGTTTATCGTCCCTCTACGAGCAGTACTTC. Protein translation: CASSLSSLYEQYF.